Listed below are T cell receptor beta chains from one sample, sequenced in a study of T cell responses to AZD1222 COVID-19 vaccine. Generated by immunoSEQ multiplex PCR, the TCRdb table keeps only in-frame clones and is missing some. The sample consists of 150,000 to 200,000 clones, more than 70% of them appearing once. The material was peripheral blood, obtained 28 days after the second AZD1222 dose. These receptors were collected from an adult who received the AZD1222 COVID-19 vaccine. Each CDR3 is given with its conserved first and last residue. Fields, in order: V gene, J gene, D gene, clone size, CDR3 protein, CDR3 DNA. The D gene is left open where the match is weak. Some rows mark clone size as missing; the rest say once, few, many or name a class of expanded clone.

V gene: TRBV7-9
J gene: TRBJ1-2
D gene: -
clone size: many
CDR3 protein: CASSLETPYGYTF
CDR3 DNA: TGTGCCAGCAGCTTAGAGACCCCTTATGGCTACACCTTC

V gene: TRBV7-9
J gene: TRBJ1-2
D gene: -
clone size: -
CDR3 protein: CASTHSSPRYGYTF
CDR3 DNA: TGTGCCAGCACCCATTCGAGCCCGCGCTATGGCTACACCTTC

V gene: TRBV18
J gene: TRBJ1-1
D gene: -
clone size: -
CDR3 protein: CASSPAGVSTEAFF
CDR3 DNA: TGTGCCAGCTCCCCCGCCGGGGTAAGCACTGAAGCTTTCTTT

V gene: TRBV29-1
J gene: TRBJ2-1
D gene: -
clone size: -
CDR3 protein: CSVVLGPRGSEQFF
CDR3 DNA: TGCAGCGTAGTCTTAGGGCCCAGAGGGAGTGAGCAGTTCTTC

V gene: TRBV6-2/TRBV6-3
J gene: TRBJ2-6
D gene: -
clone size: once
CDR3 protein: CASSGGAAGANVLTF
CDR3 DNA: TGTGCCAGCAGTGGAGGTGCCGCTGGGGCCAACGTCCTGACTTTC

V gene: TRBV7-9
J gene: TRBJ2-5
D gene: -
clone size: -
CDR3 protein: CASSLVVQRTQETQYF
CDR3 DNA: TGTGCCAGCAGCTTAGTGGTTCAGCGGACACAAGAGACCCAGTACTTC

V gene: TRBV19
J gene: TRBJ2-7
D gene: -
clone size: -
CDR3 protein: CASSEGVRLHEQYF
CDR3 DNA: TGTGCCAGTAGTGAGGGGGTTCGGCTACACGAGCAGTACTTC

V gene: TRBV6-2/TRBV6-3
J gene: TRBJ2-5
D gene: -
clone size: -
CDR3 protein: CASSYSSAGMETQYF
CDR3 DNA: TGTGCCAGCAGTTACTCTTCGGCGGGAATGGAGACCCAGTACTTC

V gene: TRBV18
J gene: TRBJ2-7
D gene: TRBD2
clone size: few
CDR3 protein: CASSPRVLAGVETWGEQYF
CDR3 DNA: TGTGCCAGCTCACCACGCGTACTAGCGGGAGTGGAGACATGGGGCGAGCAGTACTTC

V gene: TRBV24-1
J gene: TRBJ2-2
D gene: -
clone size: -
CDR3 protein: CATSPRDTYTGELFF
CDR3 DNA: TGTGCCACCAGCCCCCGGGACACCTACACCGGGGAGCTGTTTTTT

V gene: TRBV9
J gene: TRBJ1-1
D gene: -
clone size: -
CDR3 protein: CASSVGGLVGAGTEAFF
CDR3 DNA: TGTGCCAGCAGCGTAGGAGGGCTCGTCGGGGCTGGCACTGAAGCTTTCTTT

V gene: TRBV9
J gene: TRBJ1-1
D gene: TRBD1
clone size: -
CDR3 protein: CASSVEPGGEAFF
CDR3 DNA: TGTGCCAGCAGCGTAGAGCCAGGGGGAGAGGCTTTCTTT

V gene: TRBV5-5
J gene: TRBJ1-2
D gene: -
clone size: -
CDR3 protein: CASSLVASGGGHGYTF
CDR3 DNA: TGTGCCAGCAGCTTGGTGGCCTCTGGGGGCGGCCATGGCTACACCTTC

V gene: TRBV7-3
J gene: TRBJ1-1
D gene: -
clone size: once
CDR3 protein: CASSWGTNTEAFF
CDR3 DNA: TGTGCCAGCAGCTGGGGGACGAACACTGAAGCTTTCTTT

V gene: TRBV27
J gene: TRBJ2-7
D gene: TRBD2
clone size: -
CDR3 protein: CASSPLLAGGPYEQYF
CDR3 DNA: TGTGCCAGCAGTCCACTTCTAGCGGGAGGGCCGTACGAGCAGTACTTC

V gene: TRBV18
J gene: TRBJ1-5
D gene: TRBD1
clone size: -
CDR3 protein: CASSPPGQGENQPQHF
CDR3 DNA: TGTGCCAGCTCACCACCGGGACAGGGGGAAAATCAGCCCCAGCATTTT

V gene: TRBV11-2
J gene: TRBJ1-2
D gene: -
clone size: few
CDR3 protein: CASSRGGEGSGGYTF
CDR3 DNA: TGTGCCAGCAGCCGGGGTGGTGAGGGGTCGGGAGGCTACACCTTC

V gene: TRBV5-5
J gene: TRBJ2-4
D gene: TRBD1
clone size: -
CDR3 protein: CASSYTGTGGKNIQYF
CDR3 DNA: TGTGCCAGCAGCTATACCGGGACAGGGGGGAAAAACATTCAGTACTTC

V gene: TRBV6-5
J gene: TRBJ2-7
D gene: TRBD1
clone size: once
CDR3 protein: CASRYGTATYEQYF
CDR3 DNA: TGTGCCAGCAGATACGGGACAGCGACCTACGAGCAGTACTTC

V gene: TRBV18
J gene: TRBJ1-5
D gene: -
clone size: -
CDR3 protein: CASSSGQRDQPQHF
CDR3 DNA: TGTGCCAGCTCATCCGGACAGAGGGATCAGCCCCAGCATTTT

V gene: TRBV27
J gene: TRBJ2-1
D gene: -
clone size: -
CDR3 protein: CASSPTPRGNEQFF
CDR3 DNA: TGTGCCAGCAGTCCAACCCCGAGGGGGAATGAGCAGTTCTTC

V gene: TRBV30
J gene: TRBJ1-5
D gene: TRBD1
clone size: -
CDR3 protein: CAWSGTAVRSPQHF
CDR3 DNA: TGTGCCTGGAGCGGGACAGCCGTGAGGTCGCCCCAGCATTTT

V gene: TRBV24-1
J gene: TRBJ2-1
D gene: TRBD2
clone size: -
CDR3 protein: CATSDAGTRYEQFF
CDR3 DNA: TGTGCCACCAGTGATGCCGGGACTAGATATGAGCAGTTCTTC

V gene: TRBV9
J gene: TRBJ2-1
D gene: TRBD2
clone size: -
CDR3 protein: CASSVASGSNEQFF
CDR3 DNA: TGTGCCAGCAGCGTGGCTAGCGGGAGCAATGAGCAGTTCTTC

V gene: TRBV2
J gene: TRBJ2-1
D gene: TRBD2
clone size: few
CDR3 protein: CASSGVRASGGNEQFF
CDR3 DNA: TGTGCCAGCAGTGGGGTTCGGGCTAGCGGGGGGAATGAGCAGTTCTTC

V gene: TRBV25-1
J gene: TRBJ2-5
D gene: -
clone size: few
CDR3 protein: CASSEFRGSETQYF
CDR3 DNA: TGTGCCAGCAGTGAATTTCGGGGATCAGAGACCCAGTACTTC

V gene: TRBV19
J gene: TRBJ2-1
D gene: -
clone size: -
CDR3 protein: CASSMVSSSYNEQFF
CDR3 DNA: TGTGCCAGTAGTATGGTTAGCAGCTCCTACAATGAGCAGTTCTTC

V gene: TRBV20-1
J gene: TRBJ2-3
D gene: TRBD2
clone size: few
CDR3 protein: CSASPAGGADTQYF
CDR3 DNA: TGCAGTGCTAGTCCCGCGGGAGGGGCAGATACGCAGTATTTT

V gene: TRBV4-1
J gene: TRBJ2-3
D gene: -
clone size: -
CDR3 protein: CASSQYNTDTQYF
CDR3 DNA: TGCGCCAGCAGCCAGTATAACACAGATACGCAGTATTTT

V gene: TRBV3-1/TRBV3-2
J gene: TRBJ2-7
D gene: -
clone size: -
CDR3 protein: CASSPRPGGLYEQYF
CDR3 DNA: TGTGCCAGCAGCCCCCGGCCAGGGGGGCTTTACGAGCAGTACTTC

V gene: TRBV7-9
J gene: TRBJ2-7
D gene: -
clone size: -
CDR3 protein: CASSLEGLSSYEQYF
CDR3 DNA: TGTGCCAGCAGCTTAGAAGGGCTCAGCTCCTACGAGCAGTACTTC

V gene: TRBV9
J gene: TRBJ1-1
D gene: -
clone size: -
CDR3 protein: CASSATVNTEAFF
CDR3 DNA: TGTGCCAGCAGCGCCACTGTAAACACTGAAGCTTTCTTT

V gene: TRBV6-5
J gene: TRBJ1-5
D gene: -
clone size: -
CDR3 protein: CASSYGLSSNQPQHF
CDR3 DNA: TGTGCCAGCAGTTACGGCTTGTCTAGCAATCAGCCCCAGCATTTT

V gene: TRBV6-6
J gene: TRBJ2-7
D gene: -
clone size: -
CDR3 protein: CASSGVPASEQYF
CDR3 DNA: TGTGCCAGCAGTGGGGTCCCAGCGTCGGAGCAGTACTTC

V gene: TRBV6-1
J gene: TRBJ1-3
D gene: -
clone size: once
CDR3 protein: CASSVGARVSGNTIYF
CDR3 DNA: TGTGCCAGCAGTGTGGGGGCGAGGGTCTCTGGAAACACCATATATTTT

V gene: TRBV29-1
J gene: TRBJ2-6
D gene: TRBD1
clone size: once
CDR3 protein: CSVEASPTGKAGANVLTF
CDR3 DNA: TGCAGCGTTGAAGCCTCCCCGACAGGGAAGGCTGGGGCCAACGTCCTGACTTTC

V gene: TRBV25-1
J gene: TRBJ2-2
D gene: TRBD2
clone size: -
CDR3 protein: CASSEGDSGSWNTGELFF
CDR3 DNA: TGTGCCAGCAGTGAAGGGGATAGCGGGAGCTGGAACACCGGGGAGCTGTTTTTT

V gene: TRBV28
J gene: TRBJ1-1
D gene: -
clone size: once
CDR3 protein: CASSTGRGTEAFF
CDR3 DNA: TGTGCCAGCAGTACAGGGAGGGGAACTGAAGCTTTCTTT

V gene: TRBV7-2
J gene: TRBJ2-7
D gene: -
clone size: -
CDR3 protein: CASSLATGGNSYEQYF
CDR3 DNA: TGTGCCAGCAGCTTAGCCACCGGTGGCAATTCCTACGAGCAGTACTTC

V gene: TRBV27
J gene: TRBJ1-4
D gene: -
clone size: -
CDR3 protein: CASTPGWTATNEKLFF
CDR3 DNA: TGTGCCAGCACCCCTGGTTGGACTGCAACTAATGAAAAACTGTTTTTT